This TCR beta chain was documented in a study of blood T cell repertoires in COVID-19. Data came from immunoSEQ multiplex PCR; TCRdb stores just in-frame clones and leaves some out. This sample yields a few hundred thousand clones, of which around nine tenths are seen a single time; 0.85% to 1.3% belongs to the top ten. In terms of age and location, participants ranged from about 18 to 100 years and lived in about two dozen US areas. Someone with COVID-19 had been met by exposed participants within 2 weeks before study entry. The sequence derives from a woman in her thirties who had been exposed to COVID-19. The specimen sequenced was PBMCs or T cells enriched from blood (not recorded which).

The chain's CDR3 is CASSPGTSGIYEQYF. In nucleotides, the CDR3 is TGCGCCAGCAGCCCGGGGACTAGCGGGATTTACGAGCAGTACTTC. The chain recombines TRBV5-1 with TRBJ2-7; 13 bases fit TRBD2. Trimming removed 4 bases from V and 4 bases from J; junction bases left unmatched: 5. The CDR3 runs to 15 residues. Germline V gene sequence: CDR1 SGHRS, CDR2 YFSETQ.